The 9 T cell receptor beta chains presented below share a single source sample, sequenced in a study of cytomegalovirus exposure and HLA in healthy donors. Amplification used 60 Vbeta primers and 13 Jbeta primers. Method: immunoSEQ multiplex PCR; TCRdb's copy keeps in-frame clones and lacks some. The sample carries 100,000 to 150,000 clones, 80% recorded once. The sample taken for sequencing was PBMCs. These receptors were obtained from a man aged 25 to 40 in good health and CMV-seropositive.

The rearrangement joins TRBV5-1 to TRBJ2-2, with D possibly matching TRBD2 (5 bases). The CDR3 has 16 residues. The V end was cut by 3 bases, the J end by 6 bases, with 18 bases between. The germline V gene encodes CDR1 SGHRS and CDR2 YFSETQ. As DNA, the CDR3 is TGCGCCAGCAGCTCGTTGCCAGCGGACGAGGCCGGGGAGCTGTTTTTT. Amino acid sequence: CASSSLPADEAGELFF.

The rearrangement links TRBV18 to TRBJ1-2; D unresolved. Germline CDR1 and CDR2: KGHSH and LQKENI. Trimming shortened V by 3 bases and J by 5 bases, and 10 bases separated the two germline ends. The CDR3 loop spans 13 amino acids. The CDR3 DNA is TGTGCCAGCTCACCTCCCGACTTATATGGCTACACCTTC. Translating gives CASSPPDLYGYTF.

The rearrangement links TRBV11-2 to TRBJ1-1; TRBD1 aligns across 10 bases. The V gene end was trimmed by 3 bases and the J gene end by 6 bases; junction bases not matched to a gene: 1. Germline V gene lookup returns CDR1 SGHAT and CDR2 FQNNGV. The CDR3 is 13 residues long. In DNA form, the CDR3 reads TGTGCCAGCAGCTTCGGACAGGGGGCTGAAGCTTTCTTT. Translation gives CASSFGQGAEAFF.

In DNA, the CDR3 is TGTGCCAGCAGCCCGACCGATTTTGGGGGGTTTTCACCCCTCCACTTT. Amino acids: CASSPTDFGGFSPLHF. This chain links TRBV5-6 with TRBJ1-6; D perhaps matches TRBD1 (5 bases). V was clipped by 4 bases and J by 9 bases, with 20 bases between them. Per germline, CDR1 SGHDT and CDR2 YYEEEE. This CDR3 spans 16 amino acids.

CDR3 sequence (DNA): TGCGCCAGCAGCTTCGGGGTTCCCGCGAACACCGGGGAGCTGTTTTTT. The encoded protein is CASSFGVPANTGELFF. The rearrangement links TRBV5-1 to TRBJ2-2, with D maybe TRBD2 (5 bases). Trimming pared 2 bases from V and 0 bases from J, leaving 11 bases between. The CDR3 runs to 16 residues. CDR1 SGHRS and CDR2 YFSETQ come from the germline V gene.

V usage is TRBV5-1 and J usage is TRBJ2-6; no clear D gene. Germline loops: CDR1 SGHRS, CDR2 YFSETQ. This CDR3 spans 19 amino acids. V was shortened by 3 bases and J by 0 bases, with 19 bases between the two germline ends. This CDR3 is CASSSLSWLKVSGANVLTF. DNA for the CDR3: TGCGCCAGCAGCTCCCTGTCTTGGCTCAAAGTCTCTGGGGCCAACGTCCTGACTTTC.

CDR3 bases: TGTGCCAGCAGCGTAGCAAATCGGGGGTATGATGGCTACACCTTC. Translation gives CASSVANRGYDGYTF. The V call is TRBV9, the J call TRBJ1-2, with D perhaps TRBD1 (5 bases). The CDR3 is made up of 15 amino acids. Between the trimmed V and J ends, which lost 0 bases and 6 bases, there was a span of 15 bases. Germline-derived CDR1 and CDR2 are SGDLS and YYNGEE. Together with reference TRBV9 and TRBJ1-2, the CDR3 gives the full variable domain: DSGVTQTPKHLITATGQRVTLRCSPRSGDLSVYWYQQSLDQGLQFLIQYYNGEERAKGNILERFSAQQFPDLHSELNLSSLELGDSALYFCASSVANRGYDGYTFGSGTRLTVV.

The chain combines TRBV5-8 with TRBJ1-3, with D possibly being TRBD1 (5 bases). The ends were cut back, 1 base at V and 0 bases at J, with 11 bases in the middle. The CDR3 is 16 amino acids. From germline, CDR1 is SGHTS and CDR2 YDEGEE. The CDR3 sequence: CASSLRSGHSGNTIYF. Written as DNA, the CDR3 is TGTGCCAGCAGCTTGCGCTCAGGGCACTCTGGAAACACCATATATTTT.

The CDR3 is CASISGSNQPQHF. Written as DNA, the CDR3 is TGTGCCAGCATCTCCGGTAGCAATCAGCCCCAGCATTTT. The chain recombines TRBV28 with TRBJ1-5; D is uncertain. The CDR3 sequence is 13 residues long. V lost 7 bases to trimming and J lost 0 bases, with 7 bases between them. CDR1 is MDHEN, CDR2 SYDVKM, per germline.